This T cell receptor (beta chain) was identified in a study of T cells in Graves' hyperthyroidism and ophthalmopathy. Study information: It was at initial diagnosis, before any treatment, that peripheral blood was collected. Study-level findings and limits: Among thyroid clonotypes expanded above 0.001, most also appeared in blood. Prediction of ophthalmopathy progression came a median approximately 7 months pre-onset.

A patient was excluded if there was uncontrolled infection, other autoimmune disease, pregnancy or lactation. V lost 6 bases and J lost 3; bases outside the gene matches: 5. The CDR3 runs 13 residues. CDR1 SGHDT and CDR2 YYEEEE come from the germline V gene. TCR beta CDR3 regions were amplified from RNA transcripts. The TCR CDR3 first-round RT-PCR relied on the HTBI primer set. TCRdb processed the multiplex PCR reads anew with MiXCR; each CDR3 protein has one entry. The sample has about 560,000 distinct CDR3 sequences; approximately 15% are singletons. A word on this clonotype: The antigen remains undetermined.

This rearrangement joins TRBV5-6 to TRBJ2-5; TRBD2 matches 7 bases. The sequence was collected from a woman younger than 30 with Graves' hyperthyroidism. The specimen was blood. The CDR3 region is CASTWGGKETQYF. CDR3 nucleotide sequence: TGTGCCAGCACCTGGGGGGGGAAAGAGACCCAGTACTTC.